A single sample gave rise to the 26 T cell receptor beta chains below, sequenced in a study of vaccination effects on CD4 cells after COVID-19. These receptors have no identified antigens. Data came from immunoSEQ multiplex PCR; TCRdb stores just in-frame clones and leaves some out. The table lists approximately 40,000 clones, just over 75% of them singletons, with 3.6% in the top ten. Cultured cells yielded isolated CD4+ T cells after less than 11 days. Infection dated between March and December 2020, before the Alpha, Beta and Delta variants reached the United States. Participants received two doses of either the BNT162b2 or mRNA-1273 vaccine. Sequencing was performed on CD4+ T cells from PBMCs cultured without peptide, taken after COVID-19 vaccination. The receptors originated from a human donor who had a prior SARS-CoV-2 infection.

The chain joins TRBV5-4 to TRBJ2-1; 8 nucleotides agree with TRBD2. V shed 5 bases, J shed 2 bases, and the junction held 6 bases outside the gene matches. The CDR3 consists of 15 residues. Germline V gives CDR1 SGHNT, CDR2 YYREEE (reference sequence). This chain's CDR3 is CASRPGTRTYNEQFF. As DNA, the CDR3 is TGTGCCAGCAGACCCGGGACTAGAACCTACAATGAGCAGTTCTTC.

Only a few counts were recorded for this clone. V gene TRBV10-3 combines with J gene TRBJ2-1, with D hard to call. This CDR3 comprises 12 residues. The V gene lost 3 bases and the J gene lost 8 bases, with 8 bases spanning the gap. Looked up from germline, CDR1 is ENHRY and CDR2 is SYGVKD. This CDR3 is CAISESGDEQFF. CDR3 in DNA: TGTGCCATCAGTGAATCGGGCGATGAGCAGTTCTTC.

V usage is TRBV7-2 and J usage is TRBJ2-3; TRBD2 aligns across 11 bases. The CDR3 loop spans 16 amino acids. J was trimmed by 0 bases and V by 5 bases; bases with no gene match: 4. Germline values: CDR1 SGHTA, CDR2 FQGNSA. CDR3 region: CASSALAGASTDTQYF. CDR3 nucleotide sequence: TGTGCCAGCAGCGCACTAGCGGGAGCCAGCACAGATACGCAGTATTTT.

This clone was seen more than once but under ten times. V and J are TRBV7-2 and TRBJ1-1; D might be TRBD1 (5 bases). Trimming removed 8 bases from V and 2 bases from J, with 12 bases in between. The CDR3 has 13 residues. The germline V gene has CDR1 SGHTA and CDR2 FQGNSA. DNA for the CDR3: TGTGCCAGCGGGACTTATCCAAACACTGAAGCTTTCTTT. As protein: CASGTYPNTEAFF.

This chain joins TRBV7-9 and TRBJ1-1; D not certain. CDR3 length: 12 amino acids. V was pared by 4 bases and J by 4 bases, with 7 bases between. The germline CDR1 and CDR2 sequences are SEHNR and FQNEAQ (reference sequence). The CDR3 DNA sequence: TGTGCCAGCAGCTACGCGGGCACTGAAGCTTTCTTT. Its protein product is CASSYAGTEAFF.

The chain combines TRBV5-1 with TRBJ2-7; weak D call: TRBD2 (6 bases). CDR3 size: 14 residues. With 1 base removed from V and 1 base from J, the gap between germline ends came to 9 bases. Germline CDR1 reads SGHRS; CDR2 reads YFSETQ. CDR3: CASSLSAGSYEQYF. The CDR3 bases are TGCGCCAGCAGCTTGTCGGCGGGATCCTACGAGCAGTACTTC.

A remark on this clone: Relative to the germline gene, one junction end is altered; a read error may explain this. The rearrangement joins TRBV6-1 to TRBJ2-1; 7 bases fit TRBD1. The CDR3 spans 14 residues. The germline CDR1 and CDR2 sequences are MNHNS and SASEGT. CDR3 region: CASREDRVGNEQFF. The CDR3 DNA sequence: TGTGCCAGCAGGGAAGACAGGGTAGGGAATGAGCAGTTCTTC.

V usage is TRBV3-1 (or the pseudogene TRBV3-2) and J usage is TRBJ2-3; D assignment may be TRBD1 or TRBD2 (5 bases each). Germline values: CDR1 LGHDT, CDR2 YNNKEL (reference sequence). V was cut by 0 bases and J by 14 bases, with 15 bases left in between. The CDR3 extends over 13 amino acids. Written as DNA, the CDR3 is TGTGCCAGCAGCCAAGATCTGAGAACGGGACCGTATTTT. This encodes CASSQDLRTGPYF.

The J gene is TRBJ2-1, the V gene TRBV5-4, with D unresolved. This CDR3 region has 14 residues. Trimming took off 0 bases at V and 7 bases at J, with 11 bases between the two ends. Germline V gene data show CDR1 as SGHNT and CDR2 as YYREEE (reference sequence). This chain's CDR3 is CASSLETRLNEQFF. DNA for the CDR3: TGTGCCAGCAGCTTGGAGACGCGCTTGAATGAGCAGTTCTTC.

The J gene is TRBJ1-3, the V gene TRBV30; 8 bases line up with TRBD1. J gave up 0 bases and V 4 bases, and 14 bases lay outside the gene matches. The germline V gene has CDR1 GTSNPN and CDR2 SVGIG (reference sequence). The CDR3 is made up of 18 amino acids. In nucleotides, the CDR3 is TGTGCCTGGACCCGGGACAGGACATTCAGACTCTCTGGAAACACCATATATTTT. Its protein is CAWTRDRTFRLSGNTIYF.

The chain links TRBV25-1 to TRBJ2-1, with 10 bases fitting TRBD2. Trimming at V came to 4 bases and at J to 8 bases, leaving 8 bases not matched to a gene. This CDR3 is 15 amino acids long. Germline V gene lookup returns CDR1 MGHDK and CDR2 SYGVNS. For the CDR3, the DNA is TGTGCCAGCAGTGCCAGCGGGGGGGCCTTCTATGAGCAGTTCTTC. Its translation: CASSASGGAFYEQFF.

V and J are TRBV11-2 and TRBJ2-7; 8 bases fit TRBD1. The J segment lost 2 bases and the V segment lost 5 bases, leaving 17 bases of the junction unmatched. CDR1 and CDR2 from the germline V gene are SGHAT and FQNNGV. This CDR3 is built from 18 residues. In nucleotides, the CDR3 is TGTGCCAGCAGCCCCGTCAACCGGGACAGGTCTAGGCCCTACGAGCAGTACTTC. Amino acids: CASSPVNRDRSRPYEQYF.

The chain joins TRBV24-1 to TRBJ2-3, with D possibly TRBD1 on 5 matching bases. This CDR3 has 19 residues. CDR1 and CDR2 from the germline V gene are KGHDR and SFDVKD. Trimming removed 4 bases at V and 4 bases at J, with 26 bases between. The CDR3 region has the DNA TGTGCCACCAGTGACCCGAGAAGTGGCAGGGTGGTTCGCGCAGATACGCAGTATTTT. Encoded protein: CATSDPRSGRVVRADTQYF.

This chain joins TRBV5-4 and TRBJ2-3; D gene uncertain. The CDR3 is 13 residues long. V lost 2 bases and J lost 2, with 6 bases in between. Germline CDR1 is SGHNT and CDR2 is YYREEE (reference sequence). The CDR3, as DNA: TGTGCCAGCAGCTTCTGGTCCACAGATACGCAGTATTTT. It specifies CASSFWSTDTQYF.

CDR3 nucleotide sequence: TGTGCCAGCAGCCCCCACCGGGGAGGGGGCACTGAAGCTTTCTTT. Amino acids: CASSPHRGGGTEAFF. The chain recombines TRBV4-2 with TRBJ1-1, with D possibly matching TRBD1 (6 bases). The length of the CDR3 is 15 residues. V lost 4 bases and J 4 bases, leaving 16 bases between the germline ends. Germline V lookup: CDR1 LGHNA, CDR2 YNFKEQ.

The count of this clone is one. The chain has TRBV18 and TRBJ2-5; a weak D match, TRBD2 (6 bases). The V end was cut by 3 bases, the J end by 4 bases, with 12 bases between. Germline V CDR1 and CDR2: KGHSH, LQKENI. The CDR3 has 14 residues. CDR3 sequence reads: CASSPGGAGETQYF. The CDR3 DNA sequence: TGTGCCAGCTCACCTGGAGGGGCGGGAGAGACCCAGTACTTC. Combining the CDR3 with reference TRBV18 and TRBJ2-5 gives the whole variable domain NAGVMQNPRHLVRRRGQEARLRCSPMKGHSHVYWYRQLPEEGLKFMVYLQKENIIDESGMPKERFSAEFPKEGPSILRIQQVVRGDSAAYFCASSPGGAGETQYFGPGTRLLVL.

The rearrangement uses TRBV7-9 and TRBJ2-3, with D possibly being TRBD1 (6 bases). CDR1 is SEHNR and CDR2 is FQNEAQ in the germline V gene (reference sequence). V dropped 4 bases and J dropped 4 bases, with 12 bases sitting between them. The CDR3 has 14 residues. The CDR3 here is CASSSGTSADTQYF. CDR3 in DNA: TGTGCCAGCAGCTCCGGGACATCCGCAGATACGCAGTATTTT.

In this sample, this clone turned up a few times. This chain connects TRBV6-5 to TRBJ1-4; 7 bases fit TRBD1. The CDR3 has 15 residues. From germline, CDR1 is MNHEY and CDR2 SVGAGI. Trimming cost V 4 bases and J 6 bases; bases outside gene matches: 8. CDR3 nucleotides: TGTGCCAGCAGTTTAACGACAGGGAGTTATGAAAAACTGTTTTTT. Its protein is CASSLTTGSYEKLFF.

CDR3 DNA sequence: TGTGCCAGCAGCTACGGGGGTCTAGGAGAGACCCAGTACTTC. Protein sequence: CASSYGGLGETQYF. The chain joins TRBV11-3 to TRBJ2-5; D is possibly TRBD2 (6 bases). CDR1 is SGHNT, CDR2 YENEEA, per germline. V was cut by 4 bases and J by 4 bases, with 13 bases left in between. The CDR3 consists of 14 residues.

This clone was seen more than once but under ten times. The chain combines TRBV10-3 with TRBJ2-1; perhaps TRBD1 as D (5 bases). The CDR3 runs 14 residues. Germline V gene data show CDR1 as ENHRY and CDR2 as SYGVKD. Deletions cut 3 bases from V and 2 bases from J, with 8 bases between. CDR3 DNA: TGTGCCATCAGTGATACAGGTACCTACAATGAGCAGTTCTTC. Translation: CAISDTGTYNEQFF.

The sample holds one count of this clone. The chain recombines TRBV10-3 with TRBJ1-6; D uncertain. Trimming left V 5 bases short and J 8 bases short, with 7 bases between. Germline lookup yields CDR1 ENHRY and CDR2 SYGVKD. This CDR3 has 12 residues. As DNA, the CDR3 is TGTGCCATCAGTAACGGGGATTCACCCCTCCACTTT. The encoded protein is CAISNGDSPLHF.

This chain uses TRBV7-8 with TRBJ1-5; no clear D gene. This CDR3 has 15 amino acids. The ends were cut back, 1 base at V and 5 bases at J, with 12 bases in the middle. Germline CDR1 and CDR2: SGHVS and FQNEAQ. As DNA, the CDR3 is TGTGCCAGCAGCTTAGAAAAGGGTTTCTATCAGCCCCAGCATTTT. Translating gives CASSLEKGFYQPQHF.

The CDR3 protein is CASIPGTSGNYEQYF. Here the CDR3 DNA reads TGTGCCAGCATTCCCGGGACTAGCGGGAACTACGAGCAGTACTTC. V is TRBV6-5 and J is TRBJ2-7, with 13 bases matching TRBD2. V gave up 7 bases and J gave up 3 bases; unmatched junction bases: 6. This CDR3 spans 15 amino acids. Germline values: CDR1 MNHEY, CDR2 SVGAGI.

This chain joins TRBV15 and TRBJ2-5, with 7 bases identical to TRBD2. V lost 2 bases to trimming and J lost 4 bases; unmatched junction nucleotides: 7. CDR1 and CDR2 (germline): LNHNV, YYDKDF (reference sequence). This CDR3 comprises 15 residues. CDR3 nucleotides: TGTGCCACCAGCAGAAGCGGGACTTCCTCAGAGACCCAGTACTTC. This gives the protein CATSRSGTSSETQYF.

In its sample, this clone is medium-sized (0.01 to 0.1%). This chain joins TRBV28 and TRBJ1-1; 7 bases line up with TRBD1. This CDR3 contains 14 residues. Germline V CDR1 and CDR2: MDHEN, SYDVKM. The ends lost 8 bases at V and 3 bases at J; junction bases unmatched: 9. The chain's CDR3 is CASYPGGLHTEAFF. The CDR3 DNA reads as TGTGCCAGCTACCCAGGGGGTCTTCACACTGAAGCTTTCTTT.

This chain joins TRBV13 and TRBJ2-2, with a weak D call TRBD2 (5 bases). This CDR3 is built from 18 residues. Germline V gene data show CDR1 as PRHDT and CDR2 as FYEKMQ (reference sequence). Trimming took off 3 bases at V and 0 bases at J, with 17 bases between the two ends. CDR3 amino acids: CASSFLSQRFANTGELFF. The CDR3 DNA is TGTGCCAGCAGCTTTTTGTCCCAGCGGTTCGCGAACACCGGGGAGCTGTTTTTT.